A single sample gave rise to the 7 T cell receptor beta chains below, sequenced in a study of blood T cells in healthy people across ages. Together with a sample-barcoded 5' primer, a J-beta primer mix was included in a second PCR lasting 7 to 11 cycles. TCRdb independently ran MiXCR on the 5' RACE reads; one entry per CDR3 protein. The table shows 630,000 or so distinct CDR3 sequences, with less than 35% occurring only once. Material: blood. Source of these receptors: a woman aged 80 or over in good health.

The rearrangement joins TRBV20-1 to TRBJ1-2, with 7 bases matching TRBD1. V dropped 3 bases and J dropped 2; count of bases not matched to a gene: 9. The CDR3 consists of 15 residues. In germline, CDR1 is DFQATT, CDR2 SNEGSKA (reference sequence). The CDR3 loop is CSASPGQLGNYGYTF. The CDR3 DNA reads TGCAGTGCTAGTCCGGGACAGCTTGGGAACTATGGCTACACCTTC.

The rearrangement uses TRBV18 and TRBJ2-1, with TRBD1 matching over 12 bases. This CDR3 spans 18 amino acids. Trimming cost V 2 bases and J 0 bases; bases outside gene matches: 5. Germline lookup yields CDR1 KGHSH and CDR2 LQKENI. CDR3 protein: CASSPGTGGLSSYNEQFF. CDR3 DNA: TGTGCCAGCTCACCAGGGACAGGGGGCCTGAGCTCCTACAATGAGCAGTTCTTC.

This sequence joins TRBV6-6 and TRBJ1-2, with unresolved D. Germline V CDR1 and CDR2: MNHNY, SVGAGI (reference sequence). Trimming took 0 bases from V and 6 from J, leaving 8 bases between them. The CDR3 totals 13 residues. The CDR3 nucleotides read TGTGCCAGCAGTTACTCGACGGTGGATGGCTACACCTTC. The encoded protein is CASSYSTVDGYTF.

This clonotype was detected a few times. The junction departs from germline at one end; a sequencing error may be responsible. The chain employs TRBV30 and TRBJ2-7; 10 nucleotides align to TRBD1. The germline CDR1 and CDR2 sequences are GTSNPN and SVGIG (reference sequence). The CDR3 has 13 amino acids. The CDR3 DNA reads TGTGCCTGGAGTCTCCGACAGGGGGCAACTGTTCTGTTC. Translated: CAWSLRQGATVLF.

The chain joins TRBV9 to TRBJ2-1; no firm D call. The CDR3 loop spans 15 amino acids. CDR1 and CDR2 from the germline V gene are SGDLS and YYNGEE. The V gene lost 4 bases and the J gene lost 0 bases, with 11 bases spanning the gap. The CDR3 DNA is TGTGCCAGCAGCCCGACATCGAACTCCTACAATGAGCAGTTCTTC. The encoded protein is CASSPTSNSYNEQFF.

The chain links TRBV4-3 to TRBJ1-4; no reliable D call. Per the germline V gene, CDR1 is LGHNA and CDR2 is YSLEER. The CDR3 is 15 residues long. V gave up 1 base and J gave up 6 bases, with 12 bases separating them. CDR3 residues: CASSQGADPHEKLFF. CDR3 DNA sequence: TGCGCCAGCAGCCAAGGGGCAGACCCTCATGAAAAACTGTTTTTT.

Worth noting for this clonotype: A much larger clone sits a single nucleotide away, making a read error possible. The chain recombines TRBV3-1 with TRBJ2-1, with TRBD2 as a possible D gene (6 bases). Deletions cut 4 bases from V and 13 bases from J, with 20 bases between. Per the germline V gene, CDR1 is LGHDT and CDR2 is YNNKEL (reference sequence). The CDR3 covers 14 residues. CDR3 region: CASSRASEVETQFF. The CDR3 region has the DNA TGTGCCAGCAGCCGGGCTAGCGAGGTGGAGACCCAGTTCTTC.